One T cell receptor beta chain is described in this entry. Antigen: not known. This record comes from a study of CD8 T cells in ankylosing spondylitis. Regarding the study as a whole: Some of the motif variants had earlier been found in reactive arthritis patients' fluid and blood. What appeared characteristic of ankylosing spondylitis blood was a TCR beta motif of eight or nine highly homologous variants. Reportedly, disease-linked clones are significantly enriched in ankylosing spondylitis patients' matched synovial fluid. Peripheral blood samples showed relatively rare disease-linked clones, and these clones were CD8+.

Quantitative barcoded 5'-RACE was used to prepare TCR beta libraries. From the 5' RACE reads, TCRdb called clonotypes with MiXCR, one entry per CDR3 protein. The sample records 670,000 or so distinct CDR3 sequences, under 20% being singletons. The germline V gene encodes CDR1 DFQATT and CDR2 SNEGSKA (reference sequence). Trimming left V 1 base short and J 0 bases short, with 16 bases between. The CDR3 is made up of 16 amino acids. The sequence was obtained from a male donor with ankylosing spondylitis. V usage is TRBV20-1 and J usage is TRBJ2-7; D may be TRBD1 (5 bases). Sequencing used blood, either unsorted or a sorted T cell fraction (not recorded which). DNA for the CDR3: TGCAGTGCTAGAGTAGTGTGGGGCTTGAGCTCCTACGAGCAGTACTTC. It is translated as CSARVVWGLSSYEQYF.